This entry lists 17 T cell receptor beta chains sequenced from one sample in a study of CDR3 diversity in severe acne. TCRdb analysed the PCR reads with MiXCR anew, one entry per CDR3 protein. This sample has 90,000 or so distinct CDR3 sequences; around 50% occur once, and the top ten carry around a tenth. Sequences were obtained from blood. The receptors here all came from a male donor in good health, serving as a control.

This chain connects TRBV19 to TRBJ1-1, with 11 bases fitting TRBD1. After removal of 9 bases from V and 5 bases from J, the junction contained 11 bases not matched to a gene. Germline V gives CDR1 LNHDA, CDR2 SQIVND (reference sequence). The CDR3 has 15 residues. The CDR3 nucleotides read TGTGCCAGCAGGGGACAGGGGGTACGGGGTACTGAAGCTTTCTTT. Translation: CASRGQGVRGTEAFF.

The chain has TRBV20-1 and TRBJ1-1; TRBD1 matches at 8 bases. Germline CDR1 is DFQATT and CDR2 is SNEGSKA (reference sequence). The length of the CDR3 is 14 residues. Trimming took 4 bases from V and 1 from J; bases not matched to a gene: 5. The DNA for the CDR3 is TGCAGTGCTACAACCGGGACAGGGAACACTGAAGCTTTCTTT. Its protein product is CSATTGTGNTEAFF.

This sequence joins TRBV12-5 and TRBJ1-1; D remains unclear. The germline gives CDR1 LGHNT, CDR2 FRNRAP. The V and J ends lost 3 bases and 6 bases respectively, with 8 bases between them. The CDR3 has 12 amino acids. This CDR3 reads CASGFLGAEAFF. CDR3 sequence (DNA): TGTGCTAGTGGTTTCCTTGGGGCTGAAGCTTTCTTT.

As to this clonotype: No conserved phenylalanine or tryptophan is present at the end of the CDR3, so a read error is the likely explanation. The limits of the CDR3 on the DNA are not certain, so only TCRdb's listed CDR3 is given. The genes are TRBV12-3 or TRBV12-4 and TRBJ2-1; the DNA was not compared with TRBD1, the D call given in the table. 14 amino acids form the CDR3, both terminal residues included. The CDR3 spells CASGPGDWGYTFGS.

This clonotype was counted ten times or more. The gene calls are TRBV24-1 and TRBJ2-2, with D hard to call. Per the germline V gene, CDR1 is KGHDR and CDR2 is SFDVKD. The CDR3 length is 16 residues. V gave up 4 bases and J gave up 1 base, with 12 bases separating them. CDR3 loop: CATSDDAAKNTGELFF. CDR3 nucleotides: TGTGCCACCAGTGACGATGCCGCCAAGAACACCGGGGAGCTGTTTTTT.

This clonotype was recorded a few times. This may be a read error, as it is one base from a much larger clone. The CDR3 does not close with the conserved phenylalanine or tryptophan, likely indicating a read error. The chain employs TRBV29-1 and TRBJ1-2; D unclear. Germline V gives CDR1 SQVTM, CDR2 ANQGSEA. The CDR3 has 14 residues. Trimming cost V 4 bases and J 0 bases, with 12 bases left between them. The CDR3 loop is CSVGAALPNYGYTL. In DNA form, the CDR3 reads TGCAGCGTTGGGGCAGCCTTACCTAACTATGGCTACACCCTC.

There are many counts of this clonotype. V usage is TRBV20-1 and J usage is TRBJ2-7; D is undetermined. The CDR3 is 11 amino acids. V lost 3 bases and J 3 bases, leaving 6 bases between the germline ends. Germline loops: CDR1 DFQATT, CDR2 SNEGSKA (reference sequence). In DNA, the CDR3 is TGCAGTGCTAGCGTGGACTACGAGCAGTACTTC. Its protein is CSASVDYEQYF.

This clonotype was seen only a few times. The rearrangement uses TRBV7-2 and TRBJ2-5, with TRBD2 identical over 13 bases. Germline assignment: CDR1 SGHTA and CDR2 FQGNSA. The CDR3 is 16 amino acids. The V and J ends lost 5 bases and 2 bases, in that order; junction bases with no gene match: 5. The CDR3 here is CASSLTGLAGQETQYF. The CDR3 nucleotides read TGTGCCAGCAGCCTCACGGGACTAGCGGGGCAAGAGACCCAGTACTTC.

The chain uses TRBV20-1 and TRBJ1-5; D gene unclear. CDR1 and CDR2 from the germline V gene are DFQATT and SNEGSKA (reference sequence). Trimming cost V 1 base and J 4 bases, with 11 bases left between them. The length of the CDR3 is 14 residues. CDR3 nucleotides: TGCAGTGCTAGAGTAGGACTTGAGAATCAGCCCCAGCATTTT. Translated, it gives CSARVGLENQPQHF.

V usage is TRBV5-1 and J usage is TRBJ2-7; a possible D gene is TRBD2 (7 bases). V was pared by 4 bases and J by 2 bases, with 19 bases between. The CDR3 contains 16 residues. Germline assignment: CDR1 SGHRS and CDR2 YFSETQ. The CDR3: CASSPGEGQLTYEQYF. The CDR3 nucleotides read TGCGCCAGCAGCCCAGGGGAGGGACAACTAACCTACGAGCAGTACTTC. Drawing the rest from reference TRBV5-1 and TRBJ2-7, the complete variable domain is KAGVTQTPRYLIKTRGQQVTLSCSPISGHRSVSWYQQTPGQGLQFLFEYFSETQRNKGNFPGRFSGRQFSNSRSEMNVSTLELGDSALYLCASSPGEGQLTYEQYFGPGTRLTVT.

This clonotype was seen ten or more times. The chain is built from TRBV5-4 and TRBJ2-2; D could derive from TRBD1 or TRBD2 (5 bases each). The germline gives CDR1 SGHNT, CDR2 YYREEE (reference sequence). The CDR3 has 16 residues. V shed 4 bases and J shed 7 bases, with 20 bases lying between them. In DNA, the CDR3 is TGTGCCAGCAGCACATTGGGGCAGGGCGGAGGCGGGGAGCTGTTTTTT. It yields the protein CASSTLGQGGGGELFF.

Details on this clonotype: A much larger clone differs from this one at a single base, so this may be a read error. CDR3 region: CACSLTGVWGTGELFF. CDR3 DNA: TGTGCCTGCAGCTTAACAGGGGTATGGGGCACCGGGGAGCTGTTTTTT. This sequence joins TRBV13 and TRBJ2-2; 7 bases are a match to TRBD1. The germline V gene encodes CDR1 PRHDT and CDR2 FYEKMQ (reference sequence). The length of the CDR3 is 16 residues.

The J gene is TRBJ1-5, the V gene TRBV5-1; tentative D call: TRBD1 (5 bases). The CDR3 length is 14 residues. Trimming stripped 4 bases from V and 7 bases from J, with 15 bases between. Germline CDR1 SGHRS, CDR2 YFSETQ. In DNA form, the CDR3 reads TGCGCCAGCAGCCAACCCGGGGGAAGACAGCCCCAGCATTTT. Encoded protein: CASSQPGGRQPQHF.

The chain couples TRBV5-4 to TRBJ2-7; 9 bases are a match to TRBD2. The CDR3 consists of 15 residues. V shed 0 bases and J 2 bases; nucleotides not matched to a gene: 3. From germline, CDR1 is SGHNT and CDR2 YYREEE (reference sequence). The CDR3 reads CASSLGLAEAYEQYF. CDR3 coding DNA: TGTGCCAGCAGCTTGGGACTAGCGGAGGCCTACGAGCAGTACTTC. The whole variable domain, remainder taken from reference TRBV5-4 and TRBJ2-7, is ETGVTQSPTHLIKTRGQQVTLRCSSQSGHNTVSWYQQALGQGPQFIFQYYREEENGRGNFPPRFSGLQFPNYSSELNVNALELDDSALYLCASSLGLAEAYEQYFGPGTRLTVT.

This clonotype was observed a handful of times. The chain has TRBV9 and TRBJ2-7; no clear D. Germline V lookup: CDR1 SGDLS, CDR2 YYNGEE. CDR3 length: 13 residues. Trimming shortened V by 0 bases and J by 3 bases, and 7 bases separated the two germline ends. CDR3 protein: CASSVASSYEQYF. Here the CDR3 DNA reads TGTGCCAGCAGCGTAGCGTCGAGCTACGAGCAGTACTTC.

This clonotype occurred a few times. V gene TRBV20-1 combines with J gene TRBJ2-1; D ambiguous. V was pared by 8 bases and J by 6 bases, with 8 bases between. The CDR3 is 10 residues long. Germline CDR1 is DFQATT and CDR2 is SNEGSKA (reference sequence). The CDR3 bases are TGCAGTTTAAACGTCAATGAGCAGTTCTTC. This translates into CSLNVNEQFF.

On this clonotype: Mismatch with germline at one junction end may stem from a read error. In DNA form, the CDR3 reads TGCGCCAGCAGCCAAGTGGGCGTGGGACAGTCTTTT. This codes for CASSQVGVGQSF. V and J are TRBV4-1 and TRBJ1-4, with 7 bases matching TRBD1. Germline CDR1 and CDR2: MGHRA and YSYEKL. The CDR3 runs to 12 residues.